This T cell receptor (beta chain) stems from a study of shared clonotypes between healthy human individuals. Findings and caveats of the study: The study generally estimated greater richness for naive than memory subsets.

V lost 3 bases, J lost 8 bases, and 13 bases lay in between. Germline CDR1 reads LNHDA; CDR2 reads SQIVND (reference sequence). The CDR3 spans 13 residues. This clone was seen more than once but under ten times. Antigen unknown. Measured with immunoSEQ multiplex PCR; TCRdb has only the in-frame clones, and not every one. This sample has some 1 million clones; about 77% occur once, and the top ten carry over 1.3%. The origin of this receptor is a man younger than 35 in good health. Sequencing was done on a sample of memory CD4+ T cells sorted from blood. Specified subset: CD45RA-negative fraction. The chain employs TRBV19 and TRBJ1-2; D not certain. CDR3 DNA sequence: TGTGCCAGTAGTATCCTCTCAGTCGGCGGCTACACCTTC. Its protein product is CASSILSVGGYTF.